One sample yielded the 27 T cell receptor beta chains listed below, sequenced in a study of T cells in tumors after PD-1 blockade (dated by TCRdb to the late 2010s). What the time point label conveys for this sample: before anti-PD-1 therapy. Library preparation was by the immunoSEQ multiplex PCR assay. TCRdb's version of the immuneACCESS table is confined to in-frame rearrangements and falls short of the full clone set. An unresolved V gene accounts for under half of the shortfall where checked; the remainder is of unknown origin. The sample table contains about 33,000 clones; only one count was recorded for just under 80% of them. Jointly, the top ten make up 38% of the sample. Sequenced here: PBMCs, sampled before anti-PD-1 treatment. All receptors derive from a human donor with basal cell carcinoma.

This chain connects TRBV24-1 to TRBJ2-1; D unresolved. CDR3 length equals 13 residues. With 1 base removed from V and 8 bases from J, the gap between germline ends came to 8 bases. Germline CDR1 is KGHDR and CDR2 is SFDVKD. The CDR3 region is CATSDFPGDEQFF. In nucleotides, the CDR3 is TGTGCCACCAGTGATTTTCCTGGCGATGAGCAGTTCTTC.

The sample holds a few counts of this clone. The CDR3 region has the DNA TGTGCCACCAGCAGAGATCAGTGGGAATCTGCCGGGGAGCTGTTTTTT. Encoded protein: CATSRDQWESAGELFF. This chain uses TRBV15 with TRBJ2-2; no reliable D call. Deletions cut 0 bases from V and 6 bases from J, with 14 bases between. The CDR3 loop spans 16 amino acids. In germline, CDR1 is LNHNV, CDR2 YYDKDF (reference sequence).

The rearrangement links TRBV6-2 or TRBV6-3 to TRBJ2-1; 9 bases are shared with TRBD1. Germline loops: CDR1 MNHEY, CDR2 SVGEGT. There are 13 residues in the CDR3. V lost 4 bases, J lost 5 bases, and 0 bases stayed unmatched. In nucleotides, the CDR3 is TGTGCCAGCAGTTGGGACAGGGACAATGAGCAGTTCTTC. It translates to CASSWDRDNEQFF.

This clone was observed at least ten times. CDR3 DNA sequence: TGTGCCAGCAGTCGGGGACTAGCGGGACCCACAGATACGCAGTATTTT. This translates into CASSRGLAGPTDTQYF. The genes are TRBV2 and TRBJ2-3; TRBD2 agrees at 13 bases. This CDR3 has 16 amino acids. Germline CDR1 SNHLY, CDR2 FYNNEI. Trimming at V came to 5 bases and at J to 2 bases, leaving 4 bases not matched to a gene.

The CDR3 sequence: CASSVDPEGREQYF. The CDR3 DNA follows: TGTGCCAGCAGCGTGGATCCAGAGGGGCGGGAGCAGTACTTC. V is TRBV9 and J is TRBJ2-7, with D perhaps matching TRBD1 or TRBD2 (5 bases each). Trimming stripped 2 bases from V and 7 bases from J, with 16 bases between. The CDR3 consists of 14 residues. The germline V gene has CDR1 SGDLS and CDR2 YYNGEE.

The chain recombines TRBV28 with TRBJ1-1; perhaps TRBD1 as D (5 bases). From germline, CDR1 is MDHEN and CDR2 SYDVKM. Trimming stripped 1 base from V and 11 bases from J, with 14 bases between. This CDR3 is 13 amino acids long. The CDR3 nucleotides are TGTGCCAGCAGTTTATTCGACCTGGGGACGGCTTTCTTT. Encoded protein: CASSLFDLGTAFF.

This rearrangement joins TRBV5-1 to TRBJ2-5, with D perhaps matching TRBD1 (6 bases). The CDR3 extends over 16 amino acids. Trimming took 0 bases from V and 1 from J, leaving 13 bases between them. Germline V lookup: CDR1 SGHRS, CDR2 YFSETQ. The CDR3 DNA is TGCGCCAGCAGCTTGGCGCCAGGGGAAGGCCAAGAGACCCAGTACTTC. Translating gives CASSLAPGEGQETQYF.

The V gene is TRBV21-1, the J gene TRBJ1-5. TRBV21-1 is marked as a pseudogene. The CDR3 has 15 amino acids. CDR3: CASSKVELPTQPQHF. As DNA, the CDR3 is TGTGCCAGCAGCAAAGTCGAGCTCCCCACTCAGCCCCAGCATTTT.

The V call is TRBV5-1, the J call TRBJ1-2, with a tentative D call TRBD1 (5 bases). This CDR3 has 14 amino acids. With 5 bases removed from V and 7 bases from J, the gap between germline ends came to 18 bases. Per the germline V gene, CDR1 is SGHRS and CDR2 is YFSETQ. The CDR3: CASRTTAGGLGYTF. The CDR3 nucleotides are TGCGCCAGCAGAACGACAGCAGGCGGCCTTGGCTACACCTTC.

The chain is built from TRBV7-9 and TRBJ2-3; TRBD2 might be the D (6 bases). CDR1 and CDR2 (germline): SEHNR, FQNEAQ (reference sequence). The CDR3 runs to 15 residues. The germline V and J ends were trimmed by 3 bases and 0 bases, with 10 bases remaining between them. The CDR3 reads CASSLGGYSTDTQYF. The CDR3 bases are TGTGCCAGCAGCTTGGGGGGTTATAGCACAGATACGCAGTATTTT.

The genes are TRBV28 and TRBJ2-7, with 9 nucleotides matching TRBD1. Germline CDR1 reads MDHEN; CDR2 reads SYDVKM. This CDR3 contains 15 residues. The J segment lost 2 bases and the V segment lost 5 bases, leaving 7 bases of the junction unmatched. CDR3 bases: TGTGCCAGCAGTGGCCGGGACAGGGCGACCTACGAGCAGTACTTC. It yields the protein CASSGRDRATYEQYF.

The CDR3 protein is CASSSRERNSPLHF. The CDR3, as DNA: TGTGCCAGTAGTTCCAGGGAGAGGAATTCACCCCTCCACTTT. The J gene is TRBJ1-6, the V gene TRBV19; D possibly corresponds to TRBD1 (5 bases). The CDR3 sequence is 14 residues long. Trimming stripped 5 bases from V and 7 bases from J, with 12 bases between. Germline V gene sequence: CDR1 LNHDA, CDR2 SQIVND (reference sequence).

This clone was picked up a small number of times. The gene calls are TRBV6-5 and TRBJ2-3, with 11 bases fitting TRBD2. Trimming cost V 2 bases and J 5 bases; bases outside gene matches: 3. This CDR3 is built from 15 residues. Germline V gives CDR1 MNHEY, CDR2 SVGAGI. The CDR3 region has the DNA TGTGCCAGCAGTTACGGGCTAGCGGGAGGAGATACGCAGTATTTT. Encoded protein: CASSYGLAGGDTQYF.

V is TRBV28 and J is TRBJ2-1; D is ambiguous. The V and J ends lost 8 bases and 1 base respectively, with 12 bases between them. The germline gives CDR1 MDHEN, CDR2 SYDVKM. CDR3 length equals 14 residues. The CDR3 nucleotides are TGTGCCAGCTCCCGGTTACCTTCCTACAATGAGCAGTTCTTC. Protein product: CASSRLPSYNEQFF.

This chain joins TRBV12-3 or TRBV12-4 and TRBJ1-5; no definite D call. V lost 7 bases, J lost 4 bases, and 11 bases lay in between. This CDR3 comprises 13 residues. CDR3 amino acids: CASTDRENQPQHF. The CDR3 nucleotides read TGTGCCAGCACCGACCGGGAGAATCAGCCCCAGCATTTT.

The V and J genes are TRBV5-4 and TRBJ2-7; D tentatively reads TRBD1 or TRBD2 (5 bases each). CDR1 and CDR2 from the germline V gene are SGHNT and YYREEE (reference sequence). V was cut by 4 bases and J by 2 bases, with 13 bases left in between. This CDR3 is built from 14 residues. The CDR3 nucleotides are TGTGCCAGCAGCCCACAACCGGGGCCCTACGAGCAGTACTTC. Translated: CASSPQPGPYEQYF.

The chain uses TRBV28 and TRBJ2-3, with 14 bases fitting TRBD2. The V gene end was trimmed by 6 bases and the J gene end by 6 bases; junction bases not matched to a gene: 8. Germline assignment: CDR1 MDHEN and CDR2 SYDVKM. CDR3 length: 16 amino acids. In DNA form, the CDR3 reads TGTGCCAGCAGCCCGGGACTAGCGGGAGCTTGGGATACGCAGTATTTT. Translated: CASSPGLAGAWDTQYF.

This clone was observed once. The DNA of the CDR3 is TGCGCCAGCAGCTTGGTAGGAGATAGCAATCAGCCCCAGCATTTT. This encodes CASSLVGDSNQPQHF. J is TRBJ1-5 and V is TRBV5-1; D is undetermined. V lost 0 bases and J 0 bases, leaving 7 bases between the germline ends. Germline CDR1 is SGHRS and CDR2 is YFSETQ. This CDR3 is built from 15 residues. The entire variable domain, with the rest obtained from reference TRBV5-1 and TRBJ1-5, is as follows: KAGVTQTPRYLIKTRGQQVTLSCSPISGHRSVSWYQQTPGQGLQFLFEYFSETQRNKGNFPGRFSGRQFSNSRSEMNVSTLELGDSALYLCASSLVGDSNQPQHFGDGTRLSIL.

The V and J genes are TRBV6-4 and TRBJ2-6; 10 bases line up with TRBD2. Trimming cost V 4 bases and J 0 bases; bases outside gene matches: 3. Germline assignment: CDR1 MRHNA and CDR2 SNTAGT. The CDR3 runs to 17 residues. The CDR3 here is CASSAAGGGSGANVLTF. The CDR3 DNA follows: TGTGCCAGCAGTGCAGCGGGAGGGGGCTCTGGGGCCAACGTCCTGACTTTC.

This clone was observed a few times. The V and J genes are TRBV18 and TRBJ1-2, with D possibly matching TRBD1 (5 bases). This CDR3 comprises 14 residues. The V gene lost 3 bases and the J gene lost 3 bases, with 11 bases spanning the gap. The germline CDR1 and CDR2 sequences are KGHSH and LQKENI. The CDR3 DNA reads TGTGCCAGCTCACCGGATCCCAGGGACTATGGCTACACCTTC. Translated, it gives CASSPDPRDYGYTF.

The genes are TRBV9 and TRBJ1-2; D is uncertain. V was clipped by 0 bases and J by 4 bases, with 16 bases between them. This CDR3 is built from 16 residues. Germline assignment: CDR1 SGDLS and CDR2 YYNGEE. The CDR3 nucleotides read TGTGCCAGCAGCGTAGACATGGTGGGGTCACCCTATGGCTACACCTTC. Protein product: CASSVDMVGSPYGYTF.

This clone was counted a single time. CDR3 in DNA: TGTGCCAGCAGTGAAGCTAGGTCCGGCCGCGGGGAGCTGTTTTTT. It specifies CASSEARSGRGELFF. V is TRBV2 and J is TRBJ2-2; D not resolved. This CDR3 has 15 residues. Trimming shortened V by 0 bases and J by 7 bases, and 12 bases separated the two germline ends. Looked up from germline, CDR1 is SNHLY and CDR2 is FYNNEI. Based on the CDR3 plus reference TRBV2 and TRBJ2-2, the full variable domain is EPEVTQTPSHQVTQMGQEVILRCVPISNHLYFYWYRQILGQKVEFLVSFYNNEISEKSEIFDDQFSVERPDGSNFTLKIRSTKLEDSAMYFCASSEARSGRGELFFGEGSRLTVL.

J is TRBJ1-1 and V is TRBV18; the D gene is possibly TRBD1 (6 bases). Looked up from germline, CDR1 is KGHSH and CDR2 is LQKENI. Trimming took 3 bases from V and 3 from J, leaving 14 bases between them. The CDR3 is 15 residues long. CDR3 nucleotide sequence: TGTGCCAGCTCACCCCCTGTGGGGGGCCACACTGAAGCTTTCTTT. Its protein is CASSPPVGGHTEAFF.

This chain connects TRBV28 to TRBJ1-6; D remains unclear. Germline V CDR1 and CDR2: MDHEN, SYDVKM. The CDR3 sequence is 14 residues long. With 6 bases removed from V and 5 bases from J, the gap between germline ends came to 11 bases. Here the CDR3 reads CASRSATHNSPLHF. Here the CDR3 DNA reads TGTGCCAGCAGAAGTGCGACCCATAATTCACCCCTCCACTTT.

This chain links TRBV19 with TRBJ2-2; unclear D gene. Trimming shortened V by 3 bases and J by 4 bases, and 12 bases separated the two germline ends. Germline V lookup: CDR1 LNHDA, CDR2 SQIVND (reference sequence). This CDR3 has 15 amino acids. The CDR3 nucleotides are TGTGCCAGTAGTATGGGGAACGGCGGCACCGGGGAGCTGTTTTTT. Its protein is CASSMGNGGTGELFF.

The rearrangement uses TRBV6-6 and TRBJ2-7; the D gene is possibly TRBD1 (6 bases). With 5 bases removed from V and 0 bases from J, the gap between germline ends came to 14 bases. In germline, CDR1 is MNHNY, CDR2 SVGAGI (reference sequence). The CDR3 has 15 amino acids. The CDR3 DNA is TGTGCCAGCAGTGACATGACAGGTATCTCCTACGAGCAGTACTTC. Protein sequence: CASSDMTGISYEQYF.

The chain recombines TRBV28 with TRBJ1-2; weak D call: TRBD1 (5 bases). CDR1 and CDR2 from the germline V gene are MDHEN and SYDVKM. This CDR3 has 15 residues. V lost 3 bases to trimming and J lost 7 bases, with 18 bases between them. CDR3 region: CASSLGTSGRIGYTF. The CDR3 nucleotides read TGTGCCAGCAGTTTGGGAACTTCGGGGCGCATTGGCTACACCTTC.